Sequencing of this T cell receptor (beta chain) was carried out in a study of blood T cell repertoires in COVID-19. Turning to the study itself: The origin of the acute and convalescent COVID-19 samples was the United States, Italy and Spain. T cells, B-cell-depleted T cells, or PBMCs provided the cDNA or gDNA that served as material.

Original methodology: Scientists estimated how many nucleated cells there were by amplifying reference gene primers. Here immunoSEQ multiplex PCR was the method, and the copy in TCRdb shows in-frame clones only, minus some. Clonal size and the V and J genes are those of that table, whereas D and trimming came from the DNA. The sample includes 150,000 to 180,000 clones, 75% to 95% of them seen just once. CDR3 length: 16 amino acids. V lost 1 base and J lost 4; bases outside the gene matches: 8. Looked up from germline, CDR1 is SGHAT and CDR2 is FQDESV (reference sequence). The receptor comes from a middle-aged man with acute or convalescent COVID-19. Specimen: peripheral blood. This chain uses TRBV11-1 with TRBJ2-5; 8 bases fit TRBD2. The CDR3 coding sequence is TGTGCCAGCAGCTTAGGGACTAGCCCACTGTCAGAGACCCAGTACTTC. Its protein is CASSLGTSPLSETQYF.